The sample holds one count of the clone carrying this T cell receptor beta chain. Its specificity is unknown. The junction departs from the called germline gene at one end, perhaps through a read error. This entry belongs to a study of tumor and adjacent non-tumor tissue in lung cancer. For the study at large: Patients comprised about a dozen adenocarcinoma, 2 squamous cell carcinoma and 1 small cell lung cancer. The patients, some ten men and 5 or 6 women, were roughly 30 to 85 with stage I to III disease.

RNA was extracted from bulk tissue without any cell sorting. Donors were chemotherapy-naive, newly diagnosed lung cancer surgical patients in China, August–late 2014. Whole-study findings and limits: Normal lung showed higher cumulative top 100 clone frequency than tumor.

The library came from three nested PCR rounds adapted from ARM-PCR protocols. TCRdb reanalysed the multiplex PCR reads using MiXCR and keeps one entry per CDR3 protein. The sample yields 55,000 to 70,000 distinct CDR3 sequences, about 60% seen once. CDR3 length: 15 amino acids. Germline assignment: CDR1 MNHEY and CDR2 SVGAGI. Sequenced input: lung tumor tissue. This TCR came from a man aged 50-59 years with non-small cell lung cancer. This rearrangement joins TRBV6-5 to TRBJ1-6, with TRBD1 as a possible D gene (5 bases). The CDR3 loop is CASAPGTRVNSPLRF. CDR3 DNA sequence: TGTGCCAGCGCTCCTGGGACTAGGGTTAATTCACCCCTCCGCTTT.